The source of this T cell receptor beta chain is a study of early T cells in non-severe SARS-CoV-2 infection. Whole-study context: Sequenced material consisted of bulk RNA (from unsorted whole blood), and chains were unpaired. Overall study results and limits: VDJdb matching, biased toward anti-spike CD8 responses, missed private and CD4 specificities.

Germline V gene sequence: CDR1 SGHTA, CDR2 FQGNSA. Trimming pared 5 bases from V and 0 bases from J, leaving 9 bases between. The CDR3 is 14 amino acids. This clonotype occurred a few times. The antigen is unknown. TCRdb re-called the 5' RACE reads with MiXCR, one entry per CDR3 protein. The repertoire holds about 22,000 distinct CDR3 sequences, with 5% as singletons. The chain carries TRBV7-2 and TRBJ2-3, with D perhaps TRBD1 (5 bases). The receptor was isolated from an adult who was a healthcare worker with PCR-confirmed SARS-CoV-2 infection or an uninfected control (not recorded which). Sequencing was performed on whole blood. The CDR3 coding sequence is TGTGCCAGCAGCCGACAGCCAAGCACAGATACGCAGTATTTT. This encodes CASSRQPSTDTQYF.